A single sample gave rise to the 22 T cell receptor beta chains below, sequenced in a study of spatial heterogeneity in lung cancer (dated by TCRdb to the late 2010s). What the authors observed across the whole study: The number of expanded intratumoral alpha and beta TCRs correlated with the tumor nonsynonymous mutation count.

What the time point label conveys for this sample: sample taken at primary tumor resection. These receptors have no identified antigens. Preparation of the library involved 5' RACE. Sequenced on a NextSeq 500. The public sequencing data were trimmed at Q25 with fastp and processed into clonotypes with MiXCR by TCRdb, which kept only in-frame beta chains. CDR3 protein duplicates are merged, each entry listing the most common genes and DNA. The sample table contains around 15,000 distinct CDR3 sequences; only one count was recorded for around 6.5% of them. The ten largest clones add up to less than 20% of the sample. Sequencing was performed on lung tumor tissue, taken at surgery. The source is a female donor with early-stage non-small cell lung cancer.

This clonotype was observed many times. Since it is a stray read in a library aimed at alpha chains, this beta chain has a size that is not meaningful. The chain links TRBV28 to TRBJ1-2; D might be TRBD1 (5 bases). V was pared by 2 bases and J by 6 bases, with 10 bases between. The germline V gene has CDR1 MDHEN and CDR2 SYDVKM. The CDR3 is 13 residues long. The CDR3 DNA reads TGTGCCAGCAGTTTACTGCAGGGAGATGGCTACACCTTC. It is translated as CASSLLQGDGYTF.

To note about this clonotype: The library was prepared for alpha chains; this beta chain is a stray read, so its frequency means little. The genes are TRBV7-2 and TRBJ2-7, with no clear D. This CDR3 is built from 14 residues. Germline V gene sequence: CDR1 SGHTA, CDR2 FQGNSA. Trimming removed 0 bases from V and 6 bases from J, with 12 bases in between. The CDR3 spells CASSLAYQYGEQYF. CDR3 in DNA: TGTGCCAGCAGCTTAGCTTACCAGTACGGCGAGCAGTACTTC.

This clonotype has a handful of counts. The size of this beta chain means little, since it is a stray read in a library made for alpha chains. This sequence joins TRBV7-2 and TRBJ2-4, with D unclear. Germline CDR1 and CDR2: SGHTA and FQGNSA. Trimming left V 1 base short and J 6 bases short, with 10 bases between. This CDR3 has 14 residues. The CDR3 region is CASSLDILLNIQYF. CDR3 sequence (DNA): TGTGCCAGCAGCTTAGACATCTTGCTAAACATTCAGTACTTC.

Concerning this clonotype: This beta chain is a stray read from a library made for alpha chains; its abundance is not meaningful. V usage is TRBV3-1 and J usage is TRBJ2-5; TRBD2 aligns across 10 bases. Germline trimming cut 5 bases from V and 5 bases from J; bases unmatched to any gene: 17. CDR1 is LGHDT and CDR2 is YNNKEL in the germline V gene (reference sequence). The CDR3 covers 18 residues. This chain's CDR3 is CASSSQPSGGAVLETQYF. The CDR3, as DNA: TGTGCCAGCAGCTCACAACCCAGCGGGGGGGCCGTTCTTGAGACCCAGTACTTC.

This clonotype was observed many times. The size of this beta chain means little, since it is a stray read in a library made for alpha chains. The chain uses TRBV6-2 or TRBV6-3 and TRBJ1-1, with D perhaps matching TRBD1 (6 bases). Trimming shortened V by 8 bases and J by 7 bases, and 11 bases separated the two germline ends. This CDR3 contains 11 residues. The germline V gene has CDR1 MNHEY and CDR2 SVGEGT. This CDR3 reads CASPRGVEAFF. CDR3 DNA sequence: TGTGCCAGCCCTAGGGGGGTTGAAGCTTTCTTT.

This clonotype showed up just a few times. Because this beta chain is a stray read in a library intended to capture alpha chains, its abundance should not be given much weight. V is TRBV12-3 or TRBV12-4 and J is TRBJ1-5; D unclear. CDR3 length: 14 residues. The germline V and J ends were trimmed by 6 bases and 7 bases, with 16 bases remaining between them. Here the CDR3 DNA reads TGTGCCAGCAGGGTAGGGTCGGGGAGCCAGCCCCAGCATTTT. Protein product: CASRVGSGSQPQHF.

This clonotype was seen ten or more times. The size of this beta chain means little, since it is a stray read in a library made for alpha chains. V and J are TRBV28 and TRBJ1-2; weak D call: TRBD1 (6 bases). CDR1 is MDHEN and CDR2 is SYDVKM in the germline V gene. The V and J ends lost 7 bases and 8 bases respectively, with 17 bases between them. The CDR3 is 13 amino acids. The CDR3 reads CASTEPTGSGYTF. The DNA for the CDR3 is TGTGCCAGCACCGAACCCACAGGGAGCGGCTACACCTTC.

This clonotype was detected ten times or more. This beta chain came through as a stray read in a library set up for alpha chains, and its size says little. The V call is TRBV9, the J call TRBJ2-3; no firm D call. Trimming stripped 3 bases from V and 0 bases from J, with 17 bases between. This CDR3 is 17 amino acids long. Germline V gene data show CDR1 as SGDLS and CDR2 as YYNGEE. The chain's CDR3 is CASSARWPETSTDTQYF. CDR3 sequence (DNA): TGTGCCAGCAGCGCCCGCTGGCCGGAAACTAGCACAGATACGCAGTATTTT. Together with reference TRBV9 and TRBJ2-3, the CDR3 gives the full variable domain: DSGVTQTPKHLITATGQRVTLRCSPRSGDLSVYWYQQSLDQGLQFLIQYYNGEERAKGNILERFSAQQFPDLHSELNLSSLELGDSALYFCASSARWPETSTDTQYFGPGTRLTVL.

This clonotype was seen repeatedly, ten times or more. For a library built for alpha chains, this beta chain is a stray read; little rests on its size. The rearrangement joins TRBV20-1 to TRBJ2-5; 8 bases are shared with TRBD2. CDR1 is DFQATT, CDR2 SNEGSKA, per germline (reference sequence). This CDR3 comprises 14 residues. The trim removed 2 bases at V and 7 bases at J, leaving 9 bases unmatched. The CDR3 coding sequence is TGCAGTGCTAGACCCCCCGGGGGGGGCGGGACCCAGTACTTC. This encodes CSARPPGGGGTQYF.

In its sample, this clonotype was seen many times. Because the library targeted alpha chains, this beta chain is an off-target read whose size means little. The genes are TRBV29-1 and TRBJ1-1; no clear D. Per the germline V gene, CDR1 is SQVTM and CDR2 is ANQGSEA. Between the trimmed V and J ends, which lost 5 bases and 0 bases, there was a span of 13 bases. The CDR3 consists of 14 residues. CDR3 region: CSVRGESMNTEAFF. The CDR3 DNA is TGCAGCGTTCGCGGGGAATCCATGAACACTGAAGCTTTCTTT.

In its sample, this clonotype was seen many times. This beta chain is a stray sequence in a library constructed for alpha chains; its clone size is not meaningful. The rearrangement uses TRBV25-1 and TRBJ2-5; D is perhaps TRBD1 or TRBD2 (6 bases each). The CDR3 is 16 amino acids. V was shortened by 4 bases and J by 1 base, with 16 bases between the two germline ends. The germline V gene encodes CDR1 MGHDK and CDR2 SYGVNS. The CDR3 DNA follows: TGTGCCAGCAGTGCCCGTCGGGGGCATGTCCAAGAGACCCAGTACTTC. Translated: CASSARRGHVQETQYF.

Of note for this clonotype: This beta chain appears as a stray read in a library generated for alpha chains; its size is not informative. The gene calls are TRBV9 and TRBJ1-3, with D maybe TRBD1 (6 bases). The length of the CDR3 is 16 residues. V lost 3 bases to trimming and J lost 4 bases, with 17 bases between them. Germline CDR1 and CDR2: SGDLS and YYNGEE. CDR3 residues: CASSADPRGTGNTIYF. As DNA, the CDR3 is TGTGCCAGCAGCGCGGACCCCAGGGGAACAGGAAACACCATATATTTT.

Of note for this clonotype: Within a library made for alpha chains, this beta chain is off target, and its count is uninformative. The V gene is TRBV11-2, the J gene TRBJ2-1; no clear D. V was clipped by 2 bases and J by 5 bases, with 4 bases between them. The CDR3 sequence is 12 residues long. The germline V gene has CDR1 SGHAT and CDR2 FQNNGV. The CDR3, as DNA: TGTGCCAGCAGCTTAATCGACAATGAGCAGTTCTTC. Its protein product is CASSLIDNEQFF.

Concerning this clonotype: Little can be read into the size of this beta chain, an off-target read in a library designed for alpha chains. The chain carries TRBV30 and TRBJ1-1, with D uncertain. The germline V gene encodes CDR1 GTSNPN and CDR2 SVGIG (reference sequence). This CDR3 is built from 12 residues. Trimming stripped 4 bases from V and 1 base from J, with 7 bases between. The CDR3 is CAWKGQNTEAFF. The CDR3 DNA reads as TGTGCCTGGAAAGGTCAGAACACTGAAGCTTTCTTT.

This clonotype was seen many times. This beta chain is an unintended read in a library built for alpha chains; its size means little. The chain carries TRBV7-2 and TRBJ2-1; D gene uncertain. Per germline, CDR1 SGHTA and CDR2 FQGNSA. The CDR3 length is 14 residues. The V gene lost 4 bases and the J gene lost 3 bases, with 10 bases spanning the gap. For the CDR3, the DNA is TGTGCCAGCAGCTCATGGGATATCTACAATGAGCAGTTCTTC. Protein product: CASSSWDIYNEQFF.

With regard to this clonotype: As an off-target read in a library built for alpha chains, this beta chain has a frequency of little significance. The chain combines TRBV6-5 with TRBJ2-7; D is unresolved. The CDR3 sequence is 14 residues long. With 1 base removed from V and 6 bases from J, the gap between germline ends came to 13 bases. Germline CDR1 reads MNHEY; CDR2 reads SVGAGI. In nucleotides, the CDR3 is TGTGCCAGCAGTTACTTAACCCGGTTGAGCGAGCAGTACTTC. It codes for CASSYLTRLSEQYF.

This clonotype was seen repeatedly, ten times or more. Little can be read into the size of this beta chain, an off-target read in a library designed for alpha chains. The chain couples TRBV12-3 or TRBV12-4 to TRBJ2-7; possible D gene TRBD1, 5 bases. The CDR3 consists of 14 residues. Trimming took 5 bases from V and 0 from J, leaving 11 bases between them. In nucleotides, the CDR3 is TGTGCCAGCAGTGATTCAGGGTCCTCCTACGAGCAGTACTTC. Protein product: CASSDSGSSYEQYF.

This clonotype was seen at least ten times. In a library made to pick up alpha chains, this beta chain is a stray read with a size that means little. The J gene is TRBJ2-1, the V gene TRBV5-1, with 9 bases identical to TRBD2. The J segment lost 3 bases and the V segment lost 4 bases, leaving 5 bases of the junction unmatched. The CDR3 covers 15 residues. CDR1 and CDR2 from the germline V gene are SGHRS and YFSETQ. CDR3 in amino acids: CASSAQRGDYNEQFF. The DNA for the CDR3 is TGCGCCAGCAGCGCACAGCGGGGGGACTACAATGAGCAGTTCTTC.

As concerns this clonotype: This beta chain is a stray read from a library made for alpha chains; its abundance is not meaningful. This chain joins TRBV14 and TRBJ2-3, with D perhaps matching TRBD1 or TRBD2 (5 bases each). V was clipped by 0 bases and J by 6 bases, with 7 bases between them. Per germline, CDR1 SGHDN and CDR2 FVKESK. CDR3 length equals 13 residues. CDR3 DNA: TGTGCCAGCAGCCAAGACGGGACGGATACGCAGTATTTT. It encodes CASSQDGTDTQYF.

This clonotype was counted ten times or more. Since the library was made to target alpha chains, this beta chain is a stray read and its abundance is not meaningful. The chain couples TRBV28 to TRBJ1-1; D ambiguous. CDR1 MDHEN and CDR2 SYDVKM come from the germline V gene. This CDR3 contains 14 residues. V lost 1 base and J lost 7, with 13 bases in between. In nucleotides, the CDR3 is TGTGCCAGCAGTTTATCGGCCGGACTAATTGAAGCTTTCTTT. This codes for CASSLSAGLIEAFF.

This clonotype occurred a few times. The library was designed around alpha chains, so this beta chain is a stray read whose abundance carries little weight. This chain joins TRBV4-3 and TRBJ2-5, with a weak D call TRBD1 (6 bases). This CDR3 has 15 residues. CDR1 and CDR2 (germline): LGHNA, YSLEER. V lost 0 bases to trimming and J lost 4 bases, with 12 bases between them. The CDR3 region has the DNA TGCGCCAGCAGCCAAGAGGGGGCTAGAAGAGAGACCCAGTACTTC. Translating it yields CASSQEGARRETQYF.

This clonotype was detected many times. This beta chain lies outside the target of a library built for alpha chains; its clone size means little. The V gene is TRBV7-2, the J gene TRBJ2-7; TRBD2 aligns across 7 bases. Trimming removed 1 base from V and 4 bases from J; junction bases left unmatched: 7. In germline, CDR1 is SGHTA, CDR2 FQGNSA. This CDR3 comprises 15 residues. The CDR3 loop is CASSLDGREGYEQYF. The CDR3 DNA follows: TGTGCCAGCAGCTTAGACGGCAGGGAGGGTTACGAGCAGTACTTC.